This passage covers 21 T cell receptor beta chains from one sample sequenced in a study of regulatory T cells in long-lasting Graves disease. Combining iRepertoire HTBI primers with Arm-PCR of CDR3 regions, the authors built TCR beta libraries. One entry per CDR3 protein, called by TCRdb with MiXCR from the multiplex PCR reads. The sample includes a few hundred thousand distinct CDR3 sequences, around a fifth of them seen just once. Time point noted: persistent/refractory GD, antithyroid drugs over 5 years with positive TRAb. Extracted RNA from PBMCs served as the source of the TCR library. The source was peripheral blood mononuclear cells (PBMCs), collected when the disease was refractory, from a patient treated with antithyroid drugs. The receptors were gathered from a female donor with Graves disease.

The V and J genes are TRBV3-1 and TRBJ2-5, with unresolved D. CDR1 and CDR2 from the germline V gene are LGHDT and YNNKEL (reference sequence). V was clipped by 10 bases and J by 5 bases, with 14 bases between them. This CDR3 spans 12 amino acids. CDR3 residues: CATTATGETQYF. DNA for the CDR3: TGTGCCACCACAGCCACCGGCGAGACCCAGTACTTC.

This clonotype was picked up many times. The rearrangement joins TRBV7-2 to TRBJ1-6; D remains ambiguous. Trimming left V 2 bases short and J 5 bases short, with 7 bases between. This CDR3 has 14 amino acids. Germline V lookup: CDR1 SGHTA, CDR2 FQGNSA. The chain's CDR3 is CASSLWGDNSPLHF. The CDR3 nucleotides read TGTGCCAGCAGCTTATGGGGAGATAATTCACCCCTCCACTTT.

The rearrangement joins TRBV7-9 to TRBJ1-2, with 8 nucleotides matching TRBD1. The CDR3 consists of 16 residues. J was trimmed by 4 bases and V by 2 bases; bases with no gene match: 9. Germline CDR1 and CDR2: SEHNR and FQNEAQ (reference sequence). CDR3 bases: TGTGCCAGCAGCTTAATCGGTGGGACAGGAGTCTATGGCTACACCTTC. Protein: CASSLIGGTGVYGYTF.

The J gene is TRBJ1-3, the V gene TRBV4-1; 7 bases match TRBD1. The germline V gene has CDR1 MGHRA and CDR2 YSYEKL. V was pared by 5 bases and J by 3 bases, with 1 base of the junction left unmatched. The CDR3 runs to 13 residues. CDR3 DNA sequence: TGCGCCAGCAGCAGGGGGCTTGGAAACACCATATATTTT. This translates into CASSRGLGNTIYF.

This clonotype was seen a few times. V gene TRBV6-5 combines with J gene TRBJ1-4; 10 bases agree with TRBD1. Germline values: CDR1 MNHEY, CDR2 SVGAGI. Losses at the gene ends were 2 bases for V and 7 bases for J; bases not matched to a gene: 7. The CDR3 covers 16 residues. The DNA for the CDR3 is TGTGCCAGCAGTTACCTGACAGGGGGCAGGATTGAAAAACTGTTTTTT. It translates to CASSYLTGGRIEKLFF.

This clonotype was counted at least ten times. The chain links TRBV30 to TRBJ1-4; 8 nucleotides match TRBD1. CDR1 GTSNPN and CDR2 SVGIG come from the germline V gene (reference sequence). Germline trimming cut 4 bases from V and 5 bases from J; bases unmatched to any gene: 3. The CDR3 consists of 13 residues. The CDR3 region is CAWKRQGNEKLFF. For the CDR3, the DNA is TGTGCCTGGAAGAGACAGGGGAATGAAAAACTGTTTTTT.

Many counts were recorded for this clonotype. The V and J genes are TRBV14 and TRBJ2-5, with a weak D call TRBD2 (5 bases). The CDR3 totals 12 residues. The germline CDR1 and CDR2 sequences are SGHDN and FVKESK. V lost 5 bases and J 5 bases, leaving 9 bases between the germline ends. CDR3 sequence (DNA): TGTGCCAGCAGCGGCGGCGGGGAGACCCAGTACTTC. It translates to CASSGGGETQYF.

This clonotype was seen only a few times. The chain has TRBV20-1 and TRBJ1-5; D is perhaps TRBD1 (5 bases). V was clipped by 3 bases and J by 6 bases, with 12 bases between them. The CDR3 loop spans 13 amino acids. Germline CDR1 reads DFQATT; CDR2 reads SNEGSKA (reference sequence). This chain's CDR3 is CSARGGSGQPQHF. In nucleotides, the CDR3 is TGCAGTGCTAGGGGGGGGTCAGGTCAGCCCCAGCATTTT.

In regard to this clonotype: In this CDR3 the conserved last residue, phenylalanine or tryptophan, is missing, so a read error is likely. The rearrangement links TRBV6-1 to TRBJ2-7; 12 bases match TRBD1. The ends lost 4 bases at V and 1 base at J; junction bases unmatched: 17. The CDR3 loop spans 20 amino acids. Germline lookup yields CDR1 MNHNS and CDR2 SASEGT. The CDR3 protein is CASSVPSGTGGPRGSYEQYL. The DNA of the CDR3 is TGTGCCAGCAGTGTACCCTCCGGGACAGGGGGCCCAAGGGGGTCCTACGAGCAGTACCTC.

Concerning this clonotype: A much larger clone lies one base from this, so it may be a read error. The chain joins TRBV28 to TRBJ1-1; D unclear. The germline CDR1 and CDR2 sequences are MDHEN and SYDVKM. This CDR3 region has 12 residues. The CDR3 here is CASSWPYTETFF. DNA for the CDR3: TGTGCCAGCAGTTGGCCTTACACTGAAACTTTCTTT.

This clonotype was seen ten or more times. The V call is TRBV12-3 or TRBV12-4, the J call TRBJ2-2; 13 positions match TRBD2. V dropped 6 bases and J dropped 3; count of bases not matched to a gene: 4. The CDR3 spans 16 residues. CDR3 residues: CASSLGLAGDTGELFF. CDR3 bases: TGTGCCAGCAGCCTCGGACTAGCGGGAGACACCGGGGAGCTGTTTTTT.

This clonotype was observed a few times. CDR3 in amino acids: CASSSLVGASEPNEQFF. In DNA form, the CDR3 reads TGTGCCAGCAGCTCACTAGTAGGGGCTAGCGAGCCCAATGAGCAGTTCTTC. The J gene is TRBJ2-1, the V gene TRBV7-6, with D perhaps TRBD2 (6 bases). This CDR3 has 17 amino acids. Germline lookup yields CDR1 SGHVS and CDR2 FNYEAQ. V was trimmed by 4 bases and J by 6 bases, leaving 22 bases between them.

This clonotype was counted many times. V usage is TRBV6-1 and J usage is TRBJ1-5; TRBD1 might be the D (5 bases). The CDR3 runs 13 residues. Germline V lookup: CDR1 MNHNS, CDR2 SASEGT. V lost 6 bases, J lost 7 bases, and 13 bases lay in between. CDR3 nucleotide sequence: TGTGCCAGCAGGTACATCGCAGGGCAGCCCCAGCATTTT. It yields the protein CASRYIAGQPQHF.

The J gene is TRBJ1-4, the V gene TRBV7-2; D not resolved. Trimming left V 8 bases short and J 0 bases short, with 13 bases between. Germline assignment: CDR1 SGHTA and CDR2 FQGNSA. The CDR3 is 15 amino acids. The CDR3 nucleotides read TGTGCCAGCGGCCCGTACACAGCAACTAATGAAAAACTGTTTTTT. Protein sequence: CASGPYTATNEKLFF.

The rearrangement joins TRBV4-3 to TRBJ1-6; D unclear. This CDR3 spans 13 amino acids. With 4 bases removed from V and 7 bases from J, the gap between germline ends came to 8 bases. Germline V CDR1 and CDR2: LGHNA, YSLEER. The CDR3 spells CASSLGFNSPLHF. CDR3 coding DNA: TGCGCCAGCAGCCTGGGATTCAATTCACCCCTCCACTTT.

The CDR3 region has the DNA TGTGCCAGCAGTCGTGCTTTCAGGGGGTCTGCGGTGAAGACCCAGTACTTC. As protein: CASSRAFRGSAVKTQYF. The chain couples TRBV12-3 or TRBV12-4 to TRBJ2-5; TRBD1 agrees at 7 bases. Losses at the gene ends were 5 bases for V and 6 bases for J; bases not matched to a gene: 18. This CDR3 contains 17 residues.

There are many counts of this clonotype. The CDR3 protein is CASSPGQSYGYTF. The DNA for the CDR3 is TGTGCCAGCAGCCCCGGTCAGTCCTATGGCTACACCTTC. The rearrangement uses TRBV12-3 or TRBV12-4 and TRBJ1-2; D unclear. The CDR3 is 13 amino acids. V lost 6 bases and J 4 bases, leaving 12 bases between the germline ends.

The chain combines TRBV15 with TRBJ2-7; no firm D call. CDR3 size: 13 residues. In germline, CDR1 is LNHNV, CDR2 YYDKDF (reference sequence). Trimming cost V 0 bases and J 4 bases, with 7 bases left between them. The DNA for the CDR3 is TGTGCCACCAGCAGAGATAGCAGATACGAGCAGTACTTC. Its protein is CATSRDSRYEQYF.

In its sample, this clonotype was seen a few times. The rearrangement links TRBV3-1 to TRBJ1-1; D is undetermined. The CDR3 sequence is 14 residues long. Germline-derived CDR1 and CDR2 are LGHDT and YNNKEL (reference sequence). Trimming removed 0 bases at V and 4 bases at J, with 9 bases between. DNA for the CDR3: TGTGCCAGCAGCCAAGATCCTAGGTCCACTGAAGCTTTCTTT. Its protein product is CASSQDPRSTEAFF.

This clonotype was picked up a small number of times. V is TRBV18 and J is TRBJ1-6; a weak D match, TRBD1 (6 bases). Germline-derived CDR1 and CDR2 are KGHSH and LQKENI. V was trimmed by 3 bases and J by 6 bases, leaving 18 bases between them. The CDR3 covers 17 residues. The CDR3, as DNA: TGTGCCAGCTCACCCGGGACACCCTTCATCGGTAATTCACCCCTCCACTTT. Protein: CASSPGTPFIGNSPLHF.

V is TRBV4-3 and J is TRBJ1-5; D is possibly TRBD1 (5 bases). The CDR3 spans 13 residues. The V end lost 5 bases, the J end lost 7 bases, and 12 bases lay between the germline ends. Germline V gene lookup returns CDR1 LGHNA and CDR2 YSLEER. This chain's CDR3 is CASSSRGWQPQHF. The CDR3, as DNA: TGCGCCAGCAGCTCCCGGGGCTGGCAGCCCCAGCATTTT.